These 23 T cell receptor beta chains came from one sample sequenced in a study of T-cell memory formation after mild COVID-19. TCRdb re-derived calls from the 5' RACE reads in MiXCR, one entry per CDR3 protein. The table records some 440,000 distinct CDR3 sequences, roughly 25% of them present only once. The specimen sequenced was PBMCs or a T cell subset sorted from them (not recorded which). Receptor source: an adult woman who had mild COVID-19 (a few samples of this study predate the infection). Cell type and time point are not known.

This clonotype was observed once. The chain joins TRBV10-3 to TRBJ1-1; unclear D gene. The CDR3 is made up of 14 amino acids. V dropped 3 bases and J dropped 3 bases, with 11 bases sitting between them. Germline V lookup: CDR1 ENHRY, CDR2 SYGVKD. CDR3: CAISEGSWDTEAFF. The CDR3, as DNA: TGTGCCATCAGTGAAGGGTCCTGGGACACTGAAGCTTTCTTT.

The genes are TRBV12-3 or TRBV12-4 and TRBJ2-1; TRBD2 aligns across 16 bases. The CDR3 length is 19 residues. The trim removed 1 base at V and 4 bases at J, leaving 7 bases unmatched. For the CDR3, the DNA is TGTGCCAGCAGTTTAGGTCTGGGACTAGCGGGAGGGGCATACAATGAGCAGTTCTTC. Protein: CASSLGLGLAGGAYNEQFF.

The sample holds many counts of this clonotype. The J gene is TRBJ2-1, the V gene TRBV7-2; D not certain. V was cut by 5 bases and J by 1 base, with 15 bases left in between. Germline V CDR1 and CDR2: SGHTA, FQGNSA. There are 16 residues in the CDR3. The CDR3 DNA reads as TGTGCCAGCAGCGCGCAAACGGGTATATCCTACAATGAGCAGTTCTTC. Translating gives CASSAQTGISYNEQFF.

This chain connects TRBV30 to TRBJ1-4; D gene ambiguous. CDR3 length: 15 amino acids. Trimming took 1 base from V and 7 from J, leaving 16 bases between them. Germline V gene sequence: CDR1 GTSNPN, CDR2 SVGIG (reference sequence). CDR3 nucleotides: TGTGCCTGGAGTGCCTCGACGGCTTCTACTGAAAAACTGTTTTTT. It translates to CAWSASTASTEKLFF.

This chain connects TRBV5-1 to TRBJ2-7; D is unresolved. Germline-derived CDR1 and CDR2 are SGHRS and YFSETQ. V was cut by 0 bases and J by 1 base, with 8 bases left in between. CDR3 size: 14 residues. CDR3 nucleotides: TGCGCCAGCAGCTTGGGGGCAGATTCCTACGAGCAGTACTTC. Amino acids: CASSLGADSYEQYF.

This clonotype has more than one count but fewer than ten. The chain couples TRBV6-6 to TRBJ2-7; D is uncertain. V gave up 2 bases and J gave up 4 bases, with 12 bases separating them. The germline CDR1 and CDR2 sequences are MNHNY and SVGAGI (reference sequence). The CDR3 contains 14 residues. The CDR3 reads CASSYGPESYEQYF. The CDR3 coding sequence is TGTGCCAGCAGTTACGGCCCGGAGAGTTACGAGCAGTACTTC.

There are a few counts of this clonotype. The chain has TRBV27 and TRBJ2-1; 10 bases are a match to TRBD2. This CDR3 is 13 amino acids long. Per germline, CDR1 MNHEY and CDR2 SMNVEV (reference sequence). V dropped 5 bases and J dropped 8; count of bases not matched to a gene: 3. The CDR3: CASSSGRVYEQFF. The DNA of the CDR3 is TGTGCCAGCAGTAGCGGGAGGGTGTATGAGCAGTTCTTC.

The sample holds a few counts of this clonotype. The chain uses TRBV20-1 and TRBJ2-5; 10 bases are shared with TRBD2. This CDR3 has 15 residues. V lost 4 bases and J lost 5; bases outside the gene matches: 10. Germline CDR1 DFQATT, CDR2 SNEGSKA (reference sequence). The CDR3 reads CSATGRGTSAETQYF. The CDR3 region has the DNA TGCAGTGCTACTGGCCGAGGGACTAGCGCGGAGACCCAGTACTTC.

The genes are TRBV7-3 and TRBJ2-1, with a tentative D call TRBD1 (5 bases). Germline assignment: CDR1 SGHTA and CDR2 FQGTGA. This CDR3 comprises 17 residues. Between the trimmed V and J ends, which lost 1 base and 6 bases, there was a span of 19 bases. CDR3 in DNA: TGTGCCAGCAGCTTAATGTCGTTGACAGCCTCGGGCAATGAGCAGTTCTTC. It encodes CASSLMSLTASGNEQFF.

The chain joins TRBV20-1 to TRBJ2-1; D possibly matches TRBD1 or TRBD2 (6 bases each). Per the germline V gene, CDR1 is DFQATT and CDR2 is SNEGSKA (reference sequence). The CDR3 extends over 13 amino acids. V lost 6 bases, J lost 9 bases, and 18 bases lay in between. CDR3 amino acids: CSAGGIIASEQFF. In DNA, the CDR3 is TGCAGTGCAGGGGGGATCATAGCGAGTGAGCAGTTCTTC.

This clonotype has just a few counts. The chain joins TRBV7-3 to TRBJ2-7, with TRBD1 matching 9 bases. The CDR3 is 15 residues long. Trimming took 1 base from V and 3 from J; bases not matched to a gene: 4. Germline V gives CDR1 SGHTA, CDR2 FQGTGA. The CDR3 DNA is TGTGCCAGCAGCTTAATGGGGACAGGGAACTACGAGCAGTACTTC. Protein sequence: CASSLMGTGNYEQYF.

In this sample, this clonotype turned up a few times. The rearrangement joins TRBV12-3 or TRBV12-4 to TRBJ1-1, with D uncertain. This CDR3 spans 13 amino acids. Trimming left V 6 bases short and J 0 bases short, with 8 bases between. The CDR3 protein is CASSLKLNTEAFF. The CDR3 bases are TGTGCCAGCAGCCTCAAGTTGAACACTGAAGCTTTCTTT.

This clonotype was seen only a few times. The DNA for the CDR3 is TGTGCCAGCAGTTCCGAGGGCCTGGCGGGCCTTAATACGCAGTATTTT. This sequence encodes CASSSEGLAGLNTQYF. V and J are TRBV12-3 or TRBV12-4 and TRBJ2-3; D is perhaps TRBD2 (5 bases). This CDR3 has 16 residues. Trimming cost V 4 bases and J 7 bases, with 21 bases left between them.

This clonotype was seen a few times. V is TRBV4-3 and J is TRBJ2-6; maybe TRBD1 (5 bases). The length of the CDR3 is 16 residues. Germline V gene lookup returns CDR1 LGHNA and CDR2 YSLEER. V was cut by 6 bases and J by 3 bases, with 15 bases left in between. The CDR3 DNA is TGCGCCAGCAGGGAAGGGGTCTCACTTGGGGCCAACGTCCTGACTTTC. It translates to CASREGVSLGANVLTF.

This clonotype has a handful of counts. This CDR3 is CASSLVRAGTEAFF. As DNA, the CDR3 is TGTGCCAGCAGTTTAGTACGGGCCGGCACTGAAGCTTTCTTT. The chain joins TRBV12-3 or TRBV12-4 to TRBJ1-1, with D unresolved. Between the trimmed V and J ends, which lost 1 base and 4 bases, there was a span of 10 bases. The CDR3 contains 14 residues.

This clonotype was recorded a few times. The chain recombines TRBV7-9 with TRBJ2-1; the D call may be TRBD1 or TRBD2 (5 bases each). Germline CDR1 SEHNR, CDR2 FQNEAQ (reference sequence). The CDR3 has 16 amino acids. V lost 5 bases and J lost 7, with 21 bases in between. In DNA form, the CDR3 reads TGTGCCAGCAGCCAGATTTACGCCGGGACGGGGAATGAGCAGTTCTTC. Translated, it gives CASSQIYAGTGNEQFF.

This clonotype was recorded at least ten times. The chain joins TRBV7-9 to TRBJ2-7, with 7 bases that match TRBD1. V shed 3 bases and J 4 bases; nucleotides not matched to a gene: 6. The CDR3 length is 14 residues. The germline V gene encodes CDR1 SEHNR and CDR2 FQNEAQ (reference sequence). CDR3 amino acids: CASSFTRDRYEQYF. The DNA of the CDR3 is TGTGCCAGCAGCTTCACTCGGGACAGATACGAGCAGTACTTC.

The chain recombines TRBV7-2 with TRBJ2-5; tentatively, D is TRBD1 (5 bases). Germline assignment: CDR1 SGHTA and CDR2 FQGNSA. This CDR3 comprises 16 residues. V lost 1 base, J lost 2 bases, and 14 bases lay in between. CDR3 region: CASSLGVFRGQETQYF. CDR3 in DNA: TGTGCCAGCAGCTTAGGGGTCTTTAGGGGACAAGAGACCCAGTACTTC.

This chain uses TRBV18 with TRBJ1-1; no clear D. The V gene lost 1 base and the J gene lost 4 bases, with 10 bases spanning the gap. The length of the CDR3 is 14 residues. Germline values: CDR1 KGHSH, CDR2 LQKENI. CDR3 amino acids: CASSPRTLATEAFF. The CDR3 DNA is TGTGCCAGCTCACCACGGACCCTCGCCACTGAAGCTTTCTTT.

This clonotype has only a few counts. This rearrangement joins TRBV7-9 to TRBJ2-3, with D unclear. The germline V gene encodes CDR1 SEHNR and CDR2 FQNEAQ (reference sequence). The length of the CDR3 is 15 residues. Trimming took 5 bases from V and 3 from J, leaving 15 bases between them. The CDR3 DNA reads as TGTGCCAGCAGCAGGACCCCGACCCGGACAGATACGCAGTATTTT. Translated: CASSRTPTRTDTQYF.

This chain joins TRBV3-1 and TRBJ1-1, with D possibly TRBD1 on 6 matching bases. Germline lookup yields CDR1 LGHDT and CDR2 YNNKEL (reference sequence). V was shortened by 4 bases and J by 4 bases, with 16 bases between the two germline ends. This CDR3 spans 15 amino acids. The CDR3 reads CASSLLQGRTTEAFF. Here the CDR3 DNA reads TGTGCCAGCAGCCTATTACAGGGTCGTACCACTGAAGCTTTCTTT. The complete variable domain, with remaining parts taken from reference TRBV3-1 and TRBJ1-1, reads DTAVSQTPKYLVTQMGNDKSIKCEQNLGHDTMYWYKQDSKKFLKIMFSYNNKELIINETVPNRFSPKSPDKAHLNLHINSLELGDSAVYFCASSLLQGRTTEAFFGQGTRLTVV.

This clonotype was counted a few times. The chain has TRBV11-1 and TRBJ1-2; 9 bases are a match to TRBD1. V was pared by 5 bases and J by 4 bases, with 8 bases of the junction left unmatched. Per the germline V gene, CDR1 is SGHAT and CDR2 is FQDESV (reference sequence). The CDR3 covers 15 residues. Written as DNA, the CDR3 is TGTGCCAGCAGCCTGACGGACAGGGGAGTCTATGGCTACACCTTC. Translating gives CASSLTDRGVYGYTF.

V gene TRBV12-3 or TRBV12-4 combines with J gene TRBJ2-3, with TRBD1 matching 8 bases. Trimming cost V 5 bases and J 1 base; bases outside gene matches: 5. This CDR3 comprises 15 residues. The CDR3: CASSPLRGRTDTQYF. CDR3 bases: TGTGCCAGCAGTCCGCTCAGGGGGCGCACAGATACGCAGTATTTT.